This T cell receptor beta chain is drawn from a study of response to subunit inactivated influenza vaccine (dated by TCRdb to between 2018 and 2020). Regarding the complete study: The study used deep quantitative T cell receptor repertoire profiling to track responses to a trivalent subunit inactivated influenza vaccine.

The paper's findings and limits, for the study overall: According to the authors, only a limited number of new T cells may be recruited by each seasonal influenza vaccination.

Receptor libraries were prepared by RT-PCR. Instrument used: Illumina HiSeq 2500. TCRdb ran its own pipeline on the public reads, namely fastp trimming at Q25 and MiXCR clone calling, and kept in-frame beta chains. Rows merge per CDR3 protein into single entries with the most common DNA and genes. The sample includes hundreds of thousands of distinct CDR3 sequences, with around a sixth observed a single time. The leading ten clones occupy roughly 12% of the sample. The CDR1 and CDR2 encoded by the germline V gene are SGHTA and FQGNSA. Spanning cysteine to phenylalanine, the CDR3 consists of 15 amino acids. Only CDR3 DNA is held: 45 bases, read in frame from base 1. V drops 5 bases and J drops 4 bases, leaving 17 bases in between. In regard to this clonotype: There is no known antigen for this receptor. Base quality data are lacking; no much larger clone is found one base away.

Sample: PBMCs from blood, taken 11 to 12 days after vaccination. The receptor's source is a man aged 45-60 years who received an inactivated influenza vaccine. Donor details come from another sample of the same person, matched by shared clones. Recombination joined TRBV7-2 with TRBJ2-5; TRBD2 could be the D gene, as 5 bases match. The CDR3 sequence is CASSLNGGEGETQYF. The DNA is as follows: TGTGCCAGCAGCCTGAACGGAGGAGAGGGAGAGACCCAGTACTTC.